The 23 T cell receptor beta chains below were found in one sample sequenced in a study of response to subunit inactivated influenza vaccine. TCRdb redid the calling of the RT-PCR reads with MiXCR, one entry per CDR3 protein. The table has 560,000 or so distinct CDR3 sequences, approximately 7.6% seen once; the top ten hold 10% to 15%. The sequenced sample was PBMCs from blood, obtained less than 30 months after vaccination. The receptors shown here come from a man aged 50 to 69 who received an inactivated influenza vaccine.

In this sample, this clonotype turned up a few times. V usage is TRBV7-2 and J usage is TRBJ2-5, with D perhaps TRBD1 or TRBD2 (6 bases each). The length of the CDR3 is 16 residues. Germline V gene lookup returns CDR1 SGHTA and CDR2 FQGNSA. Deletions cut 1 base from V and 4 bases from J, with 16 bases between. The chain's CDR3 is CASSLGVGGERETQYF. The CDR3 region has the DNA TGTGCCAGCAGCTTAGGGGTGGGGGGCGAGAGAGAGACCCAGTACTTC.

This clonotype has just a few counts. The CDR3 DNA follows: TGTGCCAGCAGCTTGGTGGGCAGGGGCAGTGCTGAAGCTTTCTTT. This codes for CASSLVGRGSAEAFF. The chain employs TRBV5-5 and TRBJ1-1; tentative D call: TRBD1 (6 bases). The germline V gene encodes CDR1 SGHKS and CDR2 YYEKEE (reference sequence). This CDR3 spans 15 amino acids. V gave up 0 bases and J gave up 6 bases, with 15 bases separating them.

This clonotype came up a few times. This sequence joins TRBV19 and TRBJ2-2, with 14 bases matching TRBD2. The CDR3 is made up of 18 amino acids. Germline lookup yields CDR1 LNHDA and CDR2 SQIVND (reference sequence). Trimming at V came to 7 bases and at J to 5 bases, leaving 12 bases not matched to a gene. The CDR3 protein is CASTFPGLAGETTGELFF. The CDR3 coding sequence is TGTGCCAGTACCTTTCCGGGACTAGCGGGGGAAACAACCGGGGAGCTGTTTTTT.

This clonotype was seen at least ten times. The chain employs TRBV6-2 or TRBV6-3 and TRBJ1-5; possibly TRBD1 for D (6 bases). The CDR3 extends over 15 amino acids. Germline CDR1 and CDR2: MNHEY and SVGEGT. Deletions cut 6 bases from V and 4 bases from J, with 16 bases between. This chain's CDR3 is CASRTAGQGNQPQHF. Here the CDR3 DNA reads TGTGCCAGCAGAACGGCGGGGCAGGGGAATCAGCCCCAGCATTTT.

This clonotype was recorded many times. The chain couples TRBV28 to TRBJ2-1; TRBD2 is a possible D gene (6 bases). CDR3 size: 18 residues. V lost 2 bases and J lost 7, with 24 bases in between. The germline CDR1 and CDR2 sequences are MDHEN and SYDVKM. As DNA, the CDR3 is TGTGCCAGCAGTTTAAACCGACTAGTTCGATTAGGGAGGAATGAGCAGTTCTTC. It translates to CASSLNRLVRLGRNEQFF. The full variable domain, with the rest looked up from reference TRBV28 and TRBJ2-1, is DVKVTQSSRYLVKRTGEKVFLECVQDMDHENMFWYRQDPGLGLRLIYFSYDVKMKEKGDIPEGYSVSREKKERFSLILESASTNQTSMYLCASSLNRLVRLGRNEQFFGPGTRLTVL.

This clonotype turned up a few times. This rearrangement joins TRBV4-3 to TRBJ2-7; D perhaps matches TRBD1 (6 bases). In germline, CDR1 is LGHNA, CDR2 YSLEER. V lost 3 bases and J lost 2, with 26 bases in between. This CDR3 region has 19 residues. DNA of the CDR3: TGCGCCAGCAGCCAGGCCCCGGGACATCTCCCCCGTTTTCCCTACGAGCAGTACTTC. This codes for CASSQAPGHLPRFPYEQYF.

This clonotype was seen many times. V usage is TRBV5-1 and J usage is TRBJ2-3; D may correspond to TRBD1 or TRBD2 (5 bases each). CDR1 and CDR2 (germline): SGHRS, YFSETQ. CDR3 length equals 15 residues. Trimming stripped 5 bases from V and 2 bases from J, with 15 bases between. The CDR3 is CASRRGTATTDTQYF. In DNA form, the CDR3 reads TGCGCCAGCAGGCGAGGGACGGCGACCACAGATACGCAGTATTTT.

The chain links TRBV14 to TRBJ1-2, with 7 positions matching TRBD1. The length of the CDR3 is 13 residues. V was clipped by 8 bases and J by 7 bases; unmatched bases: 10. CDR1 SGHDN and CDR2 FVKESK come from the germline V gene. CDR3 residues: CASSQTGIVGYTF. The CDR3 DNA reads TGTGCCAGCTCACAGACAGGGATCGTTGGCTACACCTTC.

J is TRBJ2-3 and V is TRBV5-8; TRBD2 might be the D (6 bases). From germline, CDR1 is SGHTS and CDR2 YDEGEE. The CDR3 runs 14 residues. V lost 3 bases to trimming and J lost 8 bases, with 16 bases between them. As DNA, the CDR3 is TGTGCCAGCAGCTCGCGGGGAGAAGCGGGTACGCAGTATTTT. As protein: CASSSRGEAGTQYF.

This clonotype was seen repeatedly, ten times or more. V gene TRBV10-3 combines with J gene TRBJ2-1, with TRBD1 identical over 9 bases. Germline CDR1 ENHRY, CDR2 SYGVKD. V gave up 3 bases and J gave up 7 bases; unmatched junction bases: 10. This CDR3 has 16 residues. The chain's CDR3 is CAISDRQGVAGNEQFF. The CDR3 DNA sequence: TGTGCCATCAGTGATCGACAGGGGGTAGCGGGTAATGAGCAGTTCTTC.

The chain couples TRBV6-1 to TRBJ2-7, with D possibly TRBD1 on 7 matching bases. V was clipped by 0 bases and J by 5 bases, with 14 bases between them. This CDR3 is built from 15 residues. Germline-derived CDR1 and CDR2 are MNHNS and SASEGT. The CDR3 reads CASSEAEGAGNEQYF. The CDR3 bases are TGTGCCAGCAGTGAAGCGGAGGGGGCCGGCAACGAGCAGTACTTC.

Only a few counts were recorded for this clonotype. The genes are TRBV5-1 and TRBJ1-4; a weak D match, TRBD1 (5 bases). CDR3 length: 15 residues. CDR1 and CDR2 from the germline V gene are SGHRS and YFSETQ. Trimming took off 0 bases at V and 8 bases at J, with 14 bases between the two ends. The CDR3 DNA is TGCGCCAGCAGCTTGGATTCGGCGGGGGGGGAAAAACTGTTTTTT. This translates into CASSLDSAGGEKLFF.

J is TRBJ2-7 and V is TRBV20-1; no clear D. Germline CDR1 reads DFQATT; CDR2 reads SNEGSKA (reference sequence). The CDR3 is made up of 14 amino acids. Trimming cost V 2 bases and J 6 bases, with 17 bases left between them. In nucleotides, the CDR3 is TGCAGTGCTAGAAAGAGTTACCTTGACTCCGAGCAGTACTTC. It yields the protein CSARKSYLDSEQYF.

Of note for this clonotype: The junction departs from germline at one end; a sequencing error may be responsible. The chain uses TRBV28 and TRBJ2-1; D perhaps matches TRBD1 (5 bases). This CDR3 spans 14 amino acids. Looked up from germline, CDR1 is MDHEN and CDR2 is SYDVKM. CDR3 residues: CASSRDSSYNEQLF. CDR3 DNA sequence: TGTGCCAGCAGCCGAGACAGTTCCTACAATGAGCAGCTCTTC.

V usage is TRBV6-2 or TRBV6-3 and J usage is TRBJ2-1, with 8 bases matching TRBD2. J lost 8 bases, V lost 5 bases, and 11 bases had no gene match. The CDR3 spans 15 residues. The germline V gene has CDR1 MNHEY and CDR2 SVGEGT. This CDR3 reads CASSPRAGVRYEQFF. DNA of the CDR3: TGTGCCAGCAGTCCCAGAGCGGGGGTGAGGTATGAGCAGTTCTTC.

This chain joins TRBV6-5 and TRBJ2-5; D is undetermined. V was cut by 4 bases and J by 7 bases, with 13 bases left in between. This CDR3 comprises 13 residues. Per germline, CDR1 MNHEY and CDR2 SVGAGI. This CDR3 reads CASSSASIGTQYF. CDR3 in DNA: TGTGCCAGCAGTTCGGCGAGTATTGGGACCCAGTACTTC.

This clonotype was seen many times. The gene calls are TRBV10-3 and TRBJ1-4, with D unclear. The CDR3 sequence is 14 residues long. Germline V gives CDR1 ENHRY, CDR2 SYGVKD. V gave up 2 bases and J gave up 4 bases, with 8 bases separating them. The CDR3 spells CAISEAGNNEKLFF. CDR3 nucleotide sequence: TGTGCCATCAGTGAGGCAGGAAATAATGAAAAACTGTTTTTT.

The sample holds many counts of this clonotype. This chain links TRBV11-2 with TRBJ2-7, with D perhaps matching TRBD1 (5 bases). The germline CDR1 and CDR2 sequences are SGHAT and FQNNGV. The CDR3 length is 14 residues. V was clipped by 5 bases and J by 3 bases, with 14 bases between them. Here the CDR3 reads CASSKDLRVYEQYF. CDR3 nucleotide sequence: TGTGCCAGCAGCAAGGACCTCAGGGTCTACGAGCAGTACTTC.

This clonotype has at least ten counts. This chain connects TRBV7-2 to TRBJ1-1; D may be TRBD1 (6 bases). The germline V gene has CDR1 SGHTA and CDR2 FQGNSA. V was clipped by 0 bases and J by 1 base, with 9 bases between them. The CDR3 runs 15 residues. CDR3 nucleotides: TGTGCCAGCAGCTTAGCGGGGACACAGAACACTGAAGCTTTCTTT. This gives the protein CASSLAGTQNTEAFF.

V gene TRBV29-1 combines with J gene TRBJ2-7; perhaps TRBD1 as D (6 bases). The V gene's germline CDR1 is SQVTM and CDR2 ANQGSEA. V lost 3 bases, J lost 5 bases, and 11 bases lay in between. The CDR3 contains 12 residues. The CDR3 DNA is TGCAGCGTTGATGGGGCAGGGGACGAGCAGTACTTC. Its protein product is CSVDGAGDEQYF.

The V gene is TRBV6-1, the J gene TRBJ1-5; TRBD1 agrees at 7 bases. With 1 base clipped from V and 9 bases from J, the junction kept 6 bases outside the gene matches. Germline V gene lookup returns CDR1 MNHNS and CDR2 SASEGT. CDR3 size: 14 residues. Here the CDR3 reads CASSEVAGGSPQHF. CDR3 in DNA: TGTGCCAGCAGTGAAGTGGCAGGGGGATCGCCCCAGCATTTT.

This clonotype was seen a few times. The V and J genes are TRBV9 and TRBJ2-2; D ambiguous. Germline-derived CDR1 and CDR2 are SGDLS and YYNGEE. This CDR3 has 15 residues. V lost 3 bases to trimming and J lost 3 bases, with 12 bases between them. The chain's CDR3 is CASSAGAQDTGELFF. The DNA for the CDR3 is TGTGCCAGCAGCGCCGGAGCTCAGGACACCGGGGAGCTGTTTTTT.

This chain uses TRBV29-1 with TRBJ2-1; D may correspond to TRBD1 or TRBD2 (5 bases each). There are 12 residues in the CDR3. The V gene's germline CDR1 is SQVTM and CDR2 ANQGSEA. The V gene lost 5 bases and the J gene lost 8 bases, with 13 bases spanning the gap. The CDR3 here is CSVHEGTDEQFF. The CDR3 DNA is TGCAGCGTTCACGAAGGGACGGATGAGCAGTTCTTC.